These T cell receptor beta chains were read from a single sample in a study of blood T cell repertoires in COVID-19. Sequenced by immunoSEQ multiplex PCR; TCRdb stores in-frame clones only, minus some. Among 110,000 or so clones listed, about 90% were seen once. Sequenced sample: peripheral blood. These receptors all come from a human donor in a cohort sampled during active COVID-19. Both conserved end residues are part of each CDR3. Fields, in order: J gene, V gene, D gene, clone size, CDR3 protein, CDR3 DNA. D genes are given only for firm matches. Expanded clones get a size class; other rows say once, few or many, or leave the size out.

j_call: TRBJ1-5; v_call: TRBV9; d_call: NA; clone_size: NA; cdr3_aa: CASSVGDTSNQPQHF; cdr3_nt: TGTGCCAGCAGCGTAGGGGACACCTCTAATCAGCCCCAGCATTTT
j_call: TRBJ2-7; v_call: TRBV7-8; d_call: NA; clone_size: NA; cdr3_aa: CASRPIGGYEQYF; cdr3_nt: TGTGCCAGCCGACCTATAGGCGGCTACGAGCAGTACTTC
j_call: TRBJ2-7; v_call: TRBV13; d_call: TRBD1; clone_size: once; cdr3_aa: CASREPGTVSYEQYF; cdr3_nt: TGTGCCAGCAGAGAACCCGGGACAGTCTCCTACGAGCAGTACTTC
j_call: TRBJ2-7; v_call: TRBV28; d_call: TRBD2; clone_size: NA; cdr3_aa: CASYGLAGIYEQYF; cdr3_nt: TGTGCCAGCTACGGACTAGCGGGAATCTACGAGCAGTACTTC
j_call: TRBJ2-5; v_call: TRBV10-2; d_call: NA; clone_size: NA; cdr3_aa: CASSTGVVETQYF; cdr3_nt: TGCGCCAGCAGTACGGGAGTGGTGGAGACCCAGTACTTC
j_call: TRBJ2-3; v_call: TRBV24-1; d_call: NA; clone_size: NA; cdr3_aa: CATSVPAGVTDTQYF; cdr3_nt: TGTGCCACCAGTGTACCGGCAGGGGTCACAGATACGCAGTATTTT
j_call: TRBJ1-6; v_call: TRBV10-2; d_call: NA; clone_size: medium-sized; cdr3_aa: CASSEYLDSPLHF; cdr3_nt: TGCGCCAGCAGTGAATACCTAGATTCACCCCTCCACTTT
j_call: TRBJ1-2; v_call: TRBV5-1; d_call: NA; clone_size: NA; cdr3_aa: CASSSGTLVDGYTF; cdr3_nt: TGCGCCAGCAGCTCGGGGACACTAGTGGATGGCTACACCTTC
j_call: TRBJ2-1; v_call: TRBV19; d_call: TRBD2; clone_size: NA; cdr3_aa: CASSIVTSAYNEQFF; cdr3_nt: TGTGCCAGTAGTATAGTGACTAGCGCCTACAATGAGCAGTTCTTC
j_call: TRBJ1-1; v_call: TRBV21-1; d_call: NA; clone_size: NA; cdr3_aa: CASSPRTGWMLNTEAFF; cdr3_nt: TGTGCCAGCAGCCCGCGGACAGGGTGGATGTTGAACACTGAAGCTTTCTTT
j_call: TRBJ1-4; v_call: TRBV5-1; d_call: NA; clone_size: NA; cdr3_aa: CASSSAGDREKLFF; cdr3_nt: TGCGCCAGCAGCTCGGCGGGGGATCGTGAAAAACTGTTTTTT
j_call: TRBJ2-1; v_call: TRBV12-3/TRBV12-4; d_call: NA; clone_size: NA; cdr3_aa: CASSSYNEQFF; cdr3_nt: TGTGCCAGCAGTTCGTACAATGAGCAGTTCTTC
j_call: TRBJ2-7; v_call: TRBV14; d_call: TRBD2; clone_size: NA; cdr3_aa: CASSRAGLAGNKEDF; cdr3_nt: TGTGCCAGCAGCCGGGCGGGACTAGCGGGAAACAAGGAGGACTTC
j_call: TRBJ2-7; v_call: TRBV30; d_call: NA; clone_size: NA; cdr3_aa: CAYNKRDTPYEQYF; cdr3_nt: TGTGCCTACAACAAGAGGGACACCCCCTACGAGCAGTACTTC
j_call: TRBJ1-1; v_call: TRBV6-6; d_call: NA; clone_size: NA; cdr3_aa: CASSKTTGGNTEAFF; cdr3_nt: TGTGCCAGCAGTAAGACGACAGGAGGGAACACTGAAGCTTTCTTT
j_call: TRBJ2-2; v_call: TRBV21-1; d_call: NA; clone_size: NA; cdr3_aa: CASSRGPGTSGDTGELFF; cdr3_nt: TGTGCCAGCTCTCGGGGCCCCGGGACTAGCGGGGACACCGGGGAGCTGTTTTTT
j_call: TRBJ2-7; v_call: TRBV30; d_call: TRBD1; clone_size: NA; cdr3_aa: CAWNHRQGVFEQYF; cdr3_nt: TGTGCCTGGAATCATCGACAGGGGGTATTCGAGCAGTACTTC
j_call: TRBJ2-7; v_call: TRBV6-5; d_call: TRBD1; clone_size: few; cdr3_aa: CASSRTGPSYEQYF; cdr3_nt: TGTGCCAGCAGTCGGACAGGACCATCCTACGAGCAGTACTTC
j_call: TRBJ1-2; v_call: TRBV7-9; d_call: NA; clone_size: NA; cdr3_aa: CASSWTDYGYTF; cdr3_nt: TGTGCCAGCAGCTGGACAGACTATGGCTACACCTTC
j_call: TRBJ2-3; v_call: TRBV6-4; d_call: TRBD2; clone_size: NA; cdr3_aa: CASSEQRGDLTDTQYF; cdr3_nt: TGTGCCAGCAGTGAGCAGCGGGGGGACCTCACAGATACGCAGTATTTT
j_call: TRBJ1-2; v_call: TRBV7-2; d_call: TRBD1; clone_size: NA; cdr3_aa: CASSLGLQGGDHGYTF; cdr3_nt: TGTGCCAGCAGCTTAGGGCTACAGGGGGGGGACCATGGCTACACCTTC
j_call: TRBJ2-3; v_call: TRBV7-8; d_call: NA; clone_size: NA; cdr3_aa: CASSLFTSTDTQYF; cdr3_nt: TGTGCCAGCAGCTTATTTACTAGCACAGATACGCAGTATTTT
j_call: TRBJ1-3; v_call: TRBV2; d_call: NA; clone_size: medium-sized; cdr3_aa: CASSQDSSGNTIYF; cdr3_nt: TGTGCCAGCAGCCAAGACTCTTCTGGAAACACCATATATTTT
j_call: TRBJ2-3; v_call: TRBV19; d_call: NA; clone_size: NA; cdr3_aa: CASREGGAVDTQYF; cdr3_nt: TGTGCCAGTAGGGAAGGGGGGGCCGTAGATACGCAGTATTTT
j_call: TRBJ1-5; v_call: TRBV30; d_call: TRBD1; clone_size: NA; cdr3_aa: CAWSFRDRVNQPQHF; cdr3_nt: TGTGCCTGGAGTTTCCGGGACAGGGTCAATCAGCCCCAGCATTTT
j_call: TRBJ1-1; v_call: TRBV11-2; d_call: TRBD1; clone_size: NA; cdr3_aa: CASSPRDRGSAEAFF; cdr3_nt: TGTGCCAGCAGCCCTAGGGACAGGGGGTCGGCTGAAGCTTTCTTT
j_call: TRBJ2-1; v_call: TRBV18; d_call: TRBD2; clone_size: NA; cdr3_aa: CASSRTPASGGPYNEQFF; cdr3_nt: TGTGCCAGCTCACGCACCCCGGCTAGCGGGGGGCCCTACAATGAGCAGTTCTTC
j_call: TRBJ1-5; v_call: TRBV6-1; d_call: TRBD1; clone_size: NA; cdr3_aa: CASSDTGDQPQHF; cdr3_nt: TGTGCCAGCAGTGACACAGGGGATCAGCCCCAGCATTTT
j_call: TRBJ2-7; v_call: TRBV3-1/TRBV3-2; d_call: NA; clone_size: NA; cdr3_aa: CASSLRDWSSYEQYF; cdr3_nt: TGTGCCAGCAGCCTGCGGGACTGGAGCTCCTACGAGCAGTACTTC
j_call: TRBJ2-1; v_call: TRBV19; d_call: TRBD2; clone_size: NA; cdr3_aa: CASSNSGRASNEQFF; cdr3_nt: TGTGCCAGTAGTAATAGCGGGAGGGCCTCAAATGAGCAGTTCTTC
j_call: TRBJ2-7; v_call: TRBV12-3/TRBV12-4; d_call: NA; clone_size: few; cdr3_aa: CASSFQGYEQYF; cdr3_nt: TGTGCCAGCAGTTTTCAGGGCTACGAGCAGTACTTC
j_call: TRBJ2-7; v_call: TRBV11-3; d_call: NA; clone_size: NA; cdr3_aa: CASSLQEPGEQYF; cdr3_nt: TGTGCCAGCAGCTTACAGGAACCAGGCGAGCAGTACTTC
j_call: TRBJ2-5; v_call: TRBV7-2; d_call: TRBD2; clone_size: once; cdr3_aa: CASSLGLAGGQETQYF; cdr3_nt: TGTGCCAGCAGCTTAGGACTAGCGGGCGGCCAAGAGACCCAGTACTTC
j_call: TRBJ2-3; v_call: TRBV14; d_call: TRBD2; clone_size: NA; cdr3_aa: CASSQDQRGFRRDTQYF; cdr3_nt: TGTGCCAGCAGCCAAGACCAGCGGGGCTTTCGCAGGGATACGCAGTATTTT
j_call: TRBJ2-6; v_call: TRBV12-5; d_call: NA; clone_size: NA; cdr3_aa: CASGPDGISENVLTF; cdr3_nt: TGTGCTAGTGGACCGGACGGGATAAGTGAGAACGTCCTGACTTTC
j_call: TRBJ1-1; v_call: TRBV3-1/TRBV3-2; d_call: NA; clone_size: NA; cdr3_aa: CASSQGAANEAFF; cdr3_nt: TGTGCCAGCAGCCAAGGGGCAGCCAATGAAGCTTTCTTT
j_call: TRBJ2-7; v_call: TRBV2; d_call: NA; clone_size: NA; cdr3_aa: CASSDLGGQYF; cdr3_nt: TGTGCCAGCAGTGATTTGGGGGGGCAGTACTTC
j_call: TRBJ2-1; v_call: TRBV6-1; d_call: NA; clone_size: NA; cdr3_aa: CASSEGLGTYNEQFF; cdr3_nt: TGTGCCAGCAGTGAAGGACTAGGGACCTACAATGAGCAGTTCTTC
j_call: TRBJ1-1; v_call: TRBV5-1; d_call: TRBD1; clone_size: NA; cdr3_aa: CASSARTGDNTEAFF; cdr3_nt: TGCGCCAGCAGCGCTAGGACAGGGGACAACACTGAAGCTTTCTTT